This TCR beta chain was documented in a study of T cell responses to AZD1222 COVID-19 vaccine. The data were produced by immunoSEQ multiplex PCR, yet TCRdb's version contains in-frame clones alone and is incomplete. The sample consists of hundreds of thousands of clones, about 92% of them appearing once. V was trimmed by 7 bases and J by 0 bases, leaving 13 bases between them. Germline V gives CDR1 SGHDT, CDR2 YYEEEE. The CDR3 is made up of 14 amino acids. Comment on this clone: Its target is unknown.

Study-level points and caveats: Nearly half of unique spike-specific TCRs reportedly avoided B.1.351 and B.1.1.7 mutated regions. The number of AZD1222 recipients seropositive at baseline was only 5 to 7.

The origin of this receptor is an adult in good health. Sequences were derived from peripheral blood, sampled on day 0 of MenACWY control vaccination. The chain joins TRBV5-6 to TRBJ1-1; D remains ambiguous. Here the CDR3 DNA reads TGTGCCAGCGAACCAAGAGGAATGAACACTGAAGCTTTCTTT. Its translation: CASEPRGMNTEAFF.